This T cell receptor beta chain was sequenced in a study of blood T cells in healthy people across ages. Then a second PCR, running roughly 6 to 11 cycles, was carried out with a sample-barcoded 5' primer and a J-beta primer mix. From the 5' RACE reads, TCRdb called clonotypes with MiXCR, one entry per CDR3 protein. The sample holds approximately 320,000 distinct CDR3 sequences, 25% to 30% seen once. Germline lookup yields CDR1 SNHLY and CDR2 FYNNEI. The CDR3 spans 15 residues. The V and J ends lost 3 bases and 8 bases, in that order; junction bases with no gene match: 9. The receptor was derived from a woman in her 70s in good health. The source material was blood. The rearrangement links TRBV2 to TRBJ2-5; 10 bases are a match to TRBD1. In DNA, the CDR3 is TGTGCCAGCAGTGATACTCGGGGGACAGGGGAAACCCAGTACTTC. This encodes CASSDTRGTGETQYF.